Given below is one TCR beta chain in context. The antigen remains undetermined. The sample is drawn from a study of OX40 agonist ivuxolimab in advanced cancers. Regarding the study as a whole: Clonal expansion from baseline to week 6 occurred in both CD4+ and CD8+ T cells. The antigens recognized by the expanded peripheral T cells, that is their antigen specificity, were not determined.

Exclusion applied to patients with autoimmune disease history or systemic immunosuppression. Deletions cut 3 bases from V and 4 bases from J, with 7 bases between. Germline lookup yields CDR1 SGHRS and CDR2 YFSETQ. CDR3 length: 12 residues. Some clones are missing from TCRdb's copy, which holds only in-frame ones; the method was immunoSEQ multiplex PCR. The profile shows about 40,000 clones, about 85% of them singletons. The sequencing used CD4+ or CD8+ T cells sorted from blood, collected in a trial of the OX40 agonist ivuxolimab. This TCR was recovered from an adult with an advanced solid tumor such as melanoma, head and neck, liver or kidney cancer. This chain uses TRBV5-1 with TRBJ1-1, with no clear D. The CDR3 coding sequence is TGCGCCAGCAGCTCCACCTCCACTGAAGCTTTCTTT. As protein: CASSSTSTEAFF.